Detailed here is one TCR beta chain. Only in-frame clones appear in the TCRdb table, and some are missing; sequencing was by immunoSEQ multiplex PCR. The sample carries about 77,000 clones, about 89% recorded once. This specimen comes from a study of T cell changes during pregnancy in multiple sclerosis. CDR3 length: 12 amino acids. V lost 5 bases, J lost 6 bases, and 10 bases lay in between. Germline CDR1 is PRHDT and CDR2 is FYEKMQ (reference sequence). This TCR was sampled from a female donor with multiple sclerosis, enrolled in a pregnancy study. This chain uses TRBV13 with TRBJ1-2; D gene unclear. The source material was peripheral blood, sampled before pregnancy. CDR3 protein: CASSLRRDGYTF. The CDR3 DNA reads as TGTGCCAGCAGCCTGAGGAGGGATGGCTACACCTTC.